Below are 17 T cell receptor beta chains sequenced from a single sample in a study of cytomegalovirus exposure and HLA in healthy donors. PCR involved 60 Vbeta and 13 Jbeta primers. Only in-frame clones appear in the TCRdb table, and some are missing; sequencing was by immunoSEQ multiplex PCR. The repertoire consists of around 100,000 clones, with approximately 78% occurring once and the leading ten covering 22%. The sample was PBMCs. The receptors shown here come from a man under 40 in good health and CMV-seropositive.

The chain carries TRBV7-9 and TRBJ2-2; TRBD1 matches at 9 bases. This CDR3 has 15 amino acids. Germline V gene lookup returns CDR1 SEHNR and CDR2 FQNEAQ (reference sequence). Unmatched junction bases numbered 0, after V lost 0 bases and J lost 4 bases. The CDR3 reads CASSLAGQGTGELFF. CDR3 DNA sequence: TGTGCCAGCAGCTTAGCGGGACAGGGCACCGGGGAGCTGTTTTTT. The full variable domain, in which reference TRBV7-9 and TRBJ2-2 provide the parts outside the CDR3, is DTGVSQNPRHKITKRGQNVTFRCDPISEHNRLYWYRQTLGQGPEFLTYFQNEAQLEKSRLLSDRFSAERPKGSFSTLEIQRTEQGDSAMYLCASSLAGQGTGELFFGEGSRLTVL.

The genes are TRBV19 and TRBJ2-7; 7 nucleotides match TRBD1. In germline, CDR1 is LNHDA, CDR2 SQIVND (reference sequence). This CDR3 region has 14 residues. Germline trimming cut 0 bases from V and 2 bases from J; bases unmatched to any gene: 1. The CDR3 loop reads CASSIEQGAYEQYF. The CDR3 nucleotides are TGTGCCAGTAGTATAGAGCAGGGGGCCTACGAGCAGTACTTC.

This chain connects TRBV29-1 to TRBJ1-1, with D perhaps matching TRBD1 (6 bases). CDR1 is SQVTM and CDR2 is ANQGSEA in the germline V gene. This CDR3 has 13 amino acids. The V gene lost 2 bases and the J gene lost 0 bases, with 7 bases spanning the gap. The CDR3 here is CSVERGMNTEAFF. CDR3 nucleotides: TGCAGCGTTGAAAGGGGGATGAACACTGAAGCTTTCTTT.

This clone showed up just a few times. A far larger clone is just one base off, so this is likely a read error. V usage is TRBV5-1 and J usage is TRBJ2-7; 7 nucleotides line up with TRBD1. Germline assignment: CDR1 SGHRS and CDR2 YFSETQ. The trim removed 4 bases at V and 7 bases at J, leaving 2 bases unmatched. The CDR3 has 11 residues. The CDR3 protein is CASSQGVEQYF. In DNA, the CDR3 is TGCGCCAGCAGCCAGGGGGTTGAGCAGTACTTC.

The genes are TRBV19 and TRBJ1-1, with unresolved D. The CDR3 has 14 residues. Trimming stripped 9 bases from V and 4 bases from J, with 18 bases between. Germline-derived CDR1 and CDR2 are LNHDA and SQIVND (reference sequence). CDR3 sequence (DNA): TGTGCCAGCACCCCGGAAGGAGGGAGCACTGAAGCTTTCTTT. It specifies CASTPEGGSTEAFF.

The chain combines TRBV7-9 with TRBJ2-3; a weak D match, TRBD1 (6 bases). V was cut by 2 bases and J by 1 base, with 13 bases left in between. Germline-derived CDR1 and CDR2 are SEHNR and FQNEAQ (reference sequence). The CDR3 extends over 16 amino acids. The CDR3 nucleotides are TGTGCCAGCAGCTTAAGTCGGGCAGGGGGCACAGATACGCAGTATTTT. Protein: CASSLSRAGGTDTQYF. Full variable domain (missing parts from reference TRBV7-9 and TRBJ2-3): DTGVSQNPRHKITKRGQNVTFRCDPISEHNRLYWYRQTLGQGPEFLTYFQNEAQLEKSRLLSDRFSAERPKGSFSTLEIQRTEQGDSAMYLCASSLSRAGGTDTQYFGPGTRLTVL.

This rearrangement joins TRBV30 to TRBJ1-5, with a weak D call TRBD1 (6 bases). The germline V gene encodes CDR1 GTSNPN and CDR2 SVGIG (reference sequence). Trimming stripped 6 bases from V and 1 base from J, with 10 bases between. The CDR3 loop spans 13 amino acids. The CDR3 DNA reads TGTGCCTGTACAGGGTCAAGCAATCAGCCCCAGCATTTT. Its protein is CACTGSSNQPQHF.

The chain combines TRBV14 with TRBJ2-4; D may be TRBD1 (6 bases). Trimming took off 4 bases at V and 1 base at J, with 20 bases between the two ends. Per the germline V gene, CDR1 is SGHDN and CDR2 is FVKESK. This CDR3 contains 18 residues. CDR3 bases: TGTGCCAGCAGCCCTAGACAGGTCTCGGTTACGGCCAAAAACATTCAGTACTTC. Translating gives CASSPRQVSVTAKNIQYF.

This sequence joins TRBV9 and TRBJ2-3; no firm D call. There are 14 residues in the CDR3. V shed 4 bases and J shed 9 bases, with 18 bases lying between them. Germline CDR1 SGDLS, CDR2 YYNGEE. The CDR3 DNA sequence: TGTGCCAGCAGCTCTTCTCACGGTCGATACACGCAGTATTTT. Protein sequence: CASSSSHGRYTQYF.

V usage is TRBV27 and J usage is TRBJ1-1; D gene uncertain. With 7 bases removed from V and 1 base from J, the gap between germline ends came to 13 bases. CDR1 MNHEY and CDR2 SMNVEV come from the germline V gene (reference sequence). This CDR3 comprises 14 residues. The CDR3 sequence is CASTGGRQNTEAFF. CDR3 nucleotide sequence: TGTGCCAGCACCGGAGGTCGTCAGAACACTGAAGCTTTCTTT.

V is TRBV30 and J is TRBJ1-1; D gene unclear. V shed 2 bases and J shed 1 base, with 8 bases lying between them. Germline V gene sequence: CDR1 GTSNPN, CDR2 SVGIG (reference sequence). The CDR3 is 13 amino acids. The CDR3 DNA sequence: TGTGCCTGGAGTCAGTTCACGAACACTGAAGCTTTCTTT. This sequence encodes CAWSQFTNTEAFF.

The genes are TRBV19 and TRBJ1-5; 8 bases align to TRBD1. This CDR3 spans 18 amino acids. In germline, CDR1 is LNHDA, CDR2 SQIVND (reference sequence). With 5 bases clipped from V and 2 bases from J, the junction kept 14 bases outside the gene matches. Here the CDR3 reads CASSAQGAFVLGNQPQHF. CDR3 nucleotide sequence: TGTGCCAGTAGTGCGCAGGGGGCTTTCGTACTGGGCAATCAGCCCCAGCATTTT.

This clone was observed a single time. V gene TRBV29-1 combines with J gene TRBJ1-2, with 10 positions matching TRBD1. The germline V gene encodes CDR1 SQVTM and CDR2 ANQGSEA. After removal of 8 bases from V and 6 bases from J, the junction contained 6 bases not matched to a gene. The length of the CDR3 is 12 residues. Here the CDR3 reads CSTTTGGDGYTF. CDR3 bases: TGCAGCACTACGACAGGGGGCGATGGCTACACCTTC.

CDR3 in DNA: TGTGCCAGCTCACCTTTGTCTGGACAGGGGGAGAAAGCTTTCTTT. Protein product: CASSPLSGQGEKAFF. V usage is TRBV18 and J usage is TRBJ1-1, with 10 bases identical to TRBD1. V trimming: 3 bases; J trimming: 9 bases; junction bases outside the gene matches: 10. CDR3 length equals 15 residues. CDR1 and CDR2 (germline): KGHSH, LQKENI.

V gene TRBV9 combines with J gene TRBJ2-3; D is perhaps TRBD1 (6 bases). Germline CDR1 reads SGDLS; CDR2 reads YYNGEE. Trimming cost V 5 bases and J 0 bases, with 22 bases left between them. This CDR3 region has 18 residues. CDR3 in DNA: TGTGCCAGCAGTGCTACTGTTGGACAGCTATCTAGCACAGATACGCAGTATTTT. It is translated as CASSATVGQLSSTDTQYF.

In DNA form, the CDR3 reads TGTGCCAGTAGTATAGATCTATTCGGGACTGAAGCTTTCTTT. This gives the protein CASSIDLFGTEAFF. This chain connects TRBV19 to TRBJ1-1, with unresolved D. CDR3 length equals 14 residues. The germline V gene encodes CDR1 LNHDA and CDR2 SQIVND (reference sequence). The V end was cut by 0 bases, the J end by 5 bases, with 10 bases between. Variable domain in full (rest from reference TRBV19 and TRBJ1-1): DGGITQSPKYLFRKEGQNVTLSCEQNLNHDAMYWYRQDPGQGLRLIYYSQIVNDFQKGDIAEGYSVSREKKESFPLTVTSAQKNPTAFYLCASSIDLFGTEAFFGQGTRLTVV.

The chain recombines TRBV5-1 with TRBJ1-4; no reliable D call. V shed 4 bases and J shed 0 bases, with 13 bases lying between them. The CDR3 runs 16 residues. The germline V gene has CDR1 SGHRS and CDR2 YFSETQ. CDR3: CASSQDPTATNEKLFF. CDR3 bases: TGCGCCAGCAGCCAGGATCCGACGGCAACTAATGAAAAACTGTTTTTT.